The 9 T cell receptor beta chains given below trace back to one sample, sequenced in a study of T cell responses to AZD1222 COVID-19 vaccine. Data came from immunoSEQ multiplex PCR; TCRdb stores just in-frame clones and leaves some out. The sample holds some 79,000 clones; 70% to 90% are singletons and the top ten take around 3.7%. This sample comprised peripheral blood, obtained 28 days after the second AZD1222 dose. The origin of the receptors is an adult who received the AZD1222 COVID-19 vaccine.

This clone was observed once. The chain recombines TRBV6-2 or TRBV6-3 with TRBJ1-1; 9 bases are a match to TRBD1. Looked up from germline, CDR1 is MNHEY and CDR2 is SVGEGT. CDR3 length: 13 residues. Germline trimming cut 4 bases from V and 4 bases from J; bases unmatched to any gene: 1. The CDR3 DNA follows: TGTGCCAGCAGTTTGACAGGGGGCACTGAAGCTTTCTTT. As protein: CASSLTGGTEAFF.

This sequence joins TRBV19 and TRBJ1-1; 7 nucleotides agree with TRBD1. CDR1 and CDR2 (germline): LNHDA, SQIVND (reference sequence). The CDR3 loop spans 15 amino acids. Germline trimming cut 1 base from V and 5 bases from J; bases unmatched to any gene: 7. The CDR3 loop is CASSIVSGQLTEAFF. Written as DNA, the CDR3 is TGTGCCAGTAGTATAGTTTCGGGACAGCTTACTGAAGCTTTCTTT.

CDR3 region: CASSFLSHGYPITNYNEQFF. Here the CDR3 DNA reads TGTGCCAGCAGTTTTCTTTCACACGGCTACCCAATTACCAACTACAATGAGCAGTTCTTC. The chain links TRBV28 to TRBJ2-1; D not certain. The CDR3 loop spans 20 amino acids. CDR1 is MDHEN, CDR2 SYDVKM, per germline. The V and J ends lost 3 bases and 3 bases respectively, with 27 bases between them. The variable domain in full, completed from reference TRBV28 and TRBJ2-1, reads DVKVTQSSRYLVKRTGEKVFLECVQDMDHENMFWYRQDPGLGLRLIYFSYDVKMKEKGDIPEGYSVSREKKERFSLILESASTNQTSMYLCASSFLSHGYPITNYNEQFFGPGTRLTVL.

The V call is TRBV6-5, the J call TRBJ1-5, with D possibly being TRBD1 (5 bases). The V gene lost 1 base and the J gene lost 7 bases, with 17 bases spanning the gap. Germline CDR1 and CDR2: MNHEY and SVGAGI. This CDR3 comprises 16 residues. CDR3 protein: CASSYWCWGRGQPQHF. CDR3 in DNA: TGTGCCAGCAGTTACTGGTGCTGGGGTCGGGGCCAGCCCCAGCATTTT.

This clone has a handful of counts. The chain joins TRBV5-1 to TRBJ2-2; D is perhaps TRBD2 (5 bases). Germline assignment: CDR1 SGHRS and CDR2 YFSETQ. Trimming removed 4 bases at V and 6 bases at J, with 13 bases between. This CDR3 is 14 amino acids long. CDR3 nucleotide sequence: TGCGCCAGCAGCCTATATCGGACTCCCGGGGAGCTGTTTTTT. This encodes CASSLYRTPGELFF.

The CDR3 here is CSVVISGRVRVYEQYF. The DNA of the CDR3 is TGCAGCGTTGTGATTAGCGGGAGGGTGAGGGTGTACGAGCAGTACTTC. The rearrangement joins TRBV29-1 to TRBJ2-7; TRBD2 matches 11 bases. The germline V gene encodes CDR1 SQVTM and CDR2 ANQGSEA. There are 16 residues in the CDR3. The V gene end was trimmed by 4 bases and the J gene end by 4 bases; junction bases not matched to a gene: 12.

The chain has TRBV10-3 and TRBJ1-4; 7 bases match TRBD1. CDR3 size: 14 residues. V dropped 3 bases and J dropped 8; count of bases not matched to a gene: 6. The germline CDR1 and CDR2 sequences are ENHRY and SYGVKD. CDR3 protein: CAISDGTESEKLFF. As DNA, the CDR3 is TGTGCCATCAGTGATGGGACAGAGTCGGAAAAACTGTTTTTT.

This clone has a handful of counts. The gene calls are TRBV7-9 and TRBJ2-5; D ambiguous. The CDR3 is made up of 16 amino acids. CDR1 is SEHNR and CDR2 is FQNEAQ in the germline V gene (reference sequence). V lost 3 bases and J 0 bases, leaving 14 bases between the germline ends. DNA of the CDR3: TGTGCCAGCAGCTTGGGCCAAAATTCGTACCAAGAGACCCAGTACTTC. Translating gives CASSLGQNSYQETQYF.

This rearrangement joins TRBV7-9 to TRBJ1-4, with no clear D. The CDR3 consists of 15 residues. V dropped 4 bases and J dropped 6 bases, with 15 bases sitting between them. The germline V gene has CDR1 SEHNR and CDR2 FQNEAQ (reference sequence). The CDR3 loop reads CASSYGGLTHEKLFF. The CDR3 DNA reads TGTGCCAGCAGCTACGGAGGATTAACCCATGAAAAACTGTTTTTT.